This is a list of T cell receptor beta chains from one sample in a study of blood T cell repertoires in COVID-19. TCRdb keeps only in-frame clones here, not all; method: immunoSEQ multiplex PCR. The sample gives 440,000 or so clones, about 88% of which show up once; 1.5% to 1.8% is in the top ten. Sequenced sample: peripheral blood. These receptors all stem from a middle-aged woman with COVID-19, enrolled during active disease. Each CDR3 is given with its conserved first and last residue. D genes are given only for firm matches. Clone size appears in some rows only: once, few, many, or a class for an expanded clone.

clone_size,cdr3_length,d_call,j_call,v_call,cdr3_aa,cdr3_nt
-,13,-,TRBJ1-1,TRBV12-3/TRBV12-4,CASSSSLNTEAFF,TGTGCCAGCAGTTCAAGCCTGAACACTGAAGCTTTCTTT
-,12,TRBD1,TRBJ1-1,TRBV11-2,CASSLLDRGAFF,TGTGCCAGCAGCCTCCTCGACAGGGGAGCTTTCTTT
-,15,TRBD1,TRBJ1-2,TRBV6-5,CASTPRTGLDYGYTF,TGTGCCAGCACCCCCCGGACAGGTCTGGACTATGGCTACACCTTC
-,14,TRBD2,TRBJ2-3,TRBV7-2,CASTLRGGRDTQYF,TGTGCCAGCACCCTACGGGGGGGTCGGGATACGCAGTATTTT
-,16,TRBD1,TRBJ2-3,TRBV9,CASSSRRQGSTDTQYF,TGTGCCAGCAGCTCCCGAAGACAGGGGAGCACAGATACGCAGTATTTT
-,14,-,TRBJ2-7,TRBV11-2,CASSLDEGPHEQYF,TGTGCCAGCAGCTTAGATGAGGGTCCCCACGAGCAGTACTTC
-,11,-,TRBJ2-7,TRBV27,CASSRGLEQYF,TGTGCCAGCAGCCGAGGACTCGAGCAGTACTTC
-,14,-,TRBJ2-1,TRBV18,CASSPGLREYEQFF,TGTGCCAGCTCACCTGGGTTGAGGGAGTATGAGCAGTTCTTC
-,11,-,TRBJ2-3,TRBV27,CASSSADTQYF,TGTGCCAGCAGTTCCGCAGATACGCAGTATTTT
-,12,-,TRBJ1-2,TRBV19,CASSSDSFGYTF,TGTGCCAGTAGTTCCGACAGTTTTGGCTACACCTTC
-,13,-,TRBJ1-1,TRBV28,CASNPPRSTEAFF,TGTGCCAGCAATCCCCCCCGTTCCACTGAAGCTTTCTTT
-,14,TRBD2,TRBJ2-5,TRBV2,CASRRLAREETQYF,TGTGCCAGCAGGAGACTAGCGAGGGAAGAGACCCAGTACTTC
-,14,-,TRBJ1-5,TRBV6-2/TRBV6-3,CASSTQGLRQPQHF,TGTGCCAGCAGTACCCAGGGCCTACGTCAGCCCCAGCATTTT
few,16,-,TRBJ1-1,TRBV6-2/TRBV6-3,CASSYMYGNKNTEAFF,TGTGCCAGCAGTTACATGTACGGGAACAAGAACACTGAAGCTTTCTTT
-,13,-,TRBJ1-1,TRBV27,CASRETGNTEAFF,TGTGCCAGCAGAGAGACGGGGAACACTGAAGCTTTCTTT
-,16,-,TRBJ1-5,TRBV18,CASSPSTAGRNQPQHF,TGTGCCAGCTCACCAAGTACGGCGGGGCGCAATCAGCCCCAGCATTTT
-,17,-,TRBJ1-2,TRBV5-6,CASILYRDIDRSYGYTF,TGTGCCAGCATCTTATACCGGGACATTGATCGGAGCTATGGCTACACCTTC
once,16,-,TRBJ1-2,TRBV28,CASSLLIRAGGGGYTF,TGTGCCAGCAGTTTACTGATAAGGGCAGGAGGAGGTGGCTACACCTTC
-,13,-,TRBJ1-1,TRBV5-1,CASSGGPNTEAFF,TGCGCCAGCAGCGGTGGCCCGAACACTGAAGCTTTCTTT
-,14,TRBD1,TRBJ1-2,TRBV2,CASSGAGQGYGYTF,TGTGCCAGCAGTGGGGCGGGACAGGGCTATGGCTACACCTTC
-,15,TRBD2,TRBJ2-7,TRBV2,CASSEAAGGPYEQYF,TGTGCCAGCAGTGAAGCAGCGGGAGGGCCTTACGAGCAGTACTTC
-,15,TRBD1,TRBJ1-6,TRBV25-1,CASSGGGLGDSPLHF,TGTGCCAGCAGTGGAGGGGGCCTTGGGGATTCACCCCTCCACTTT
-,15,TRBD1,TRBJ2-1,TRBV2,CASSGTGQVFSEQFF,TGTGCCAGCAGTGGGACGGGACAGGTGTTCAGTGAGCAGTTCTTC
-,14,-,TRBJ1-2,TRBV5-6,CASSLGAGDYGYTF,TGTGCCAGCAGCTTGGGGGCAGGGGACTATGGCTACACCTTC
-,13,-,TRBJ1-5,TRBV6-2/TRBV6-3,CASSYSRAQPQHF,TGTGCCAGCAGTTACTCGAGGGCTCAGCCCCAGCATTTT
-,15,TRBD1,TRBJ2-2,TRBV6-5,CASSYSPTGAGELFF,TGTGCCAGCAGTTACTCCCCGACAGGGGCCGGAGAGCTGTTTTTT
-,13,-,TRBJ1-1,TRBV12-3/TRBV12-4,CASSSGVPTEAFF,TGTGCCAGCAGTTCAGGGGTCCCCACTGAAGCTTTCTTT
-,16,TRBD1,TRBJ1-3,TRBV18,CASSPMTGGSGNTIYF,TGTGCCAGCTCACCGATGACAGGGGGCTCTGGAAACACCATATATTTT
-,17,TRBD1,TRBJ1-3,TRBV19,CASMRTGVFSSGNTIYF,TGTGCCAGTATGCGGACAGGGGTCTTCAGCTCTGGAAACACCATATATTTT
-,16,TRBD1,TRBJ1-1,TRBV5-6,CASSIIPGQVDTEAFF,TGTGCCAGCAGCATAATTCCGGGACAGGTCGATACTGAAGCTTTCTTT
-,13,-,TRBJ1-5,TRBV19,CASSHTGSQPQHF,TGTGCCAGTAGTCATACAGGGAGCCAGCCCCAGCATTTT
-,15,TRBD1,TRBJ1-1,TRBV30,CAWSQAGQGDTEAFF,TGTGCCTGGAGCCAAGCTGGACAGGGGGACACTGAAGCTTTCTTT
-,12,-,TRBJ2-5,TRBV25-1,CASSTTQETQYF,TGTGCCAGCAGTACAACGCAAGAGACCCAGTACTTC
-,16,-,TRBJ1-5,TRBV4-1,CASSTTDTYSNQPQHF,TGCGCCAGCAGCACGACAGACACATATAGCAATCAGCCCCAGCATTTT
-,17,TRBD1,TRBJ1-1,TRBV5-1,CASSLRGQGPGNTEAFF,TGCGCCAGCAGCTTGCGAGGACAGGGTCCAGGAAACACTGAAGCTTTCTTT
-,13,-,TRBJ1-2,TRBV5-8,CASSLFSGDGYTF,TGTGCCAGCAGCTTGTTTTCAGGGGATGGCTACACCTTC
-,17,-,TRBJ2-2,TRBV5-1,CASSRSPTGTNTGELFF,TGCGCCAGCAGCAGATCCCCGACGGGAACCAACACCGGGGAGCTGTTTTTT